Sequencing of this T cell receptor (beta chain) was carried out in a study of blood T cells in healthy people across ages. Study results and caveats: Compared with aged donors, long-lived donors showed fewer expanded clones, suggesting selection. Any changes in expanded clonotypes were possibly confounded, as donor CMV status remained unknown.

The CDR3 has 9 amino acids. Next came a second PCR, run for roughly 7 to 12 cycles, which used a sample-barcoded 5' primer along with a J-beta primer mix. Each CDR3 protein is one row after TCRdb ran MiXCR on the 5' RACE reads. The sample yields roughly 500,000 distinct CDR3 sequences, 27% seen once. This clonotype appeared once. The antigen is undetermined. An end of the junction differs from the germline gene, which may be a read error. Isolation recovered at least 6.5 million PBMCs from every sample. Extracted total RNA amounted to at least 5.5 micrograms for each sample. This receptor was identified in a woman aged 70-85 years in good health. This rearrangement joins TRBV12-3 or TRBV12-4 to TRBJ1-1, with D tentatively TRBD1 (5 bases). The sequenced material came from blood. CDR3: CASSLERGF. The CDR3 DNA reads as TGTGCCAGCAGTTTAGAAAGGGGCTTT.